The clone carrying this T cell receptor (beta chain) appeared a single time. The antigen remains undetermined. These data originate in a study of cytomegalovirus exposure and HLA in healthy donors. About the research overall: A prior analysis found 117 million unique TCR beta sequences from about 179 million T cells.

The CDR3 runs 15 residues. V shed 4 bases and J shed 6 bases, with 17 bases lying between them. Germline V gene data show CDR1 as MNHNY and CDR2 as SVGAGI (reference sequence). The primer mix had 60 Vbeta and 13 Jbeta primers. Assay used: immunoSEQ multiplex PCR; TCRdb lists only in-frame clones, some missing. The sample records about 150,000 clones, 60% to 85% being singletons. Study observations and caveats: By HLA locus, TCR association rates varied in a later analysis, with DRB1 showing the most and HLA-C the fewest. Apparent HLA restriction characterized most CMV-associated TCR beta chains in a later analysis. What TCR beta sequences reportedly achieved was accurate prediction of HLA-A and HLA-B alleles in most subjects.

Sequenced: PBMCs. The source of this sequence is a woman between 45 and 60 years old in good health and CMV-seropositive. V usage is TRBV6-6 and J usage is TRBJ2-3; weak D call: TRBD1 (7 bases). The CDR3 sequence: CASSSRSGGGDTQYF. CDR3 DNA sequence: TGTGCCAGCAGTTCCCGTAGCGGAGGGGGCGATACGCAGTATTTT.